Listed below are T cell receptor beta chains from one sample, sequenced in a study of T cell responses to AZD1222 COVID-19 vaccine. Measured with immunoSEQ multiplex PCR; TCRdb has only the in-frame clones, and not every one. The sample holds roughly 87,000 clones, about 89% seen once. The sample here was peripheral blood, taken 28 days after the second AZD1222 dose. The receptors stem from an adult who received the AZD1222 COVID-19 vaccine. Each CDR3 is given with its conserved first and last residue. The D gene is left open where the match is weak. Rows may omit the clone size; those that give it use once, few, many or a size class.

TGTGCCAGCAGCCCCCGGACCACCGGGGAGCTGTTTTTT CASSPRTTGELFF NA TRBJ2-2 TRBV3-1/TRBV3-2 NA
TGCGCCAGCAAGGGGCAGCTAGACACAGATACGCAGTATTTT CASKGQLDTDTQYF NA TRBJ2-3 TRBV10-2 NA
TGCGCCAGCAGCCAAGGAAGAGGGGGCGGGGAGACCCAGTACTTC CASSQGRGGGETQYF TRBD1 TRBJ2-5 TRBV4-1 NA
TGCGCCAGCAGCTTGGACGGACCCTACGAGCAGTACTTC CASSLDGPYEQYF NA TRBJ2-7 TRBV5-1 once
TGTGCCTGGAGTGTACCACGGCGGGGAAGGTATGGCTACACCTTC CAWSVPRRGRYGYTF NA TRBJ1-2 TRBV30 few
TGTGCCAGCAGCTTCGGGACAGGCACCTCCTACGAGCAGTACTTC CASSFGTGTSYEQYF TRBD1 TRBJ2-7 TRBV5-4 NA
TGTGCCAGCAGTGACGGGGGTGCCCGATACGAAAAACTGTTTTTT CASSDGGARYEKLFF NA TRBJ1-4 TRBV6-1 NA
TGTGCCAGCAGTTCGCCCTGGTACGAGCAGTACTTC CASSSPWYEQYF NA TRBJ2-7 TRBV28 NA
TGTGCCAGCAGCTCCCCCAGGGTGGCTAACTATGGCTACACCTTC CASSSPRVANYGYTF NA TRBJ1-2 TRBV5-6 NA
TGTGCCAGCAGTTATTCTCCGACGGATCTCCAAGAGACCCAGTACTTC CASSYSPTDLQETQYF NA TRBJ2-5 TRBV6-5 NA
TGTGCCAGCAGCTTGCAGAGTAGCACAGATACGCAGTATTTT CASSLQSSTDTQYF NA TRBJ2-3 TRBV5-5 NA
TGTGCCAGCAGTTACCCACAGGGGGGTTTTCGCACTGAAGCTTTCTTT CASSYPQGGFRTEAFF TRBD1 TRBJ1-1 TRBV6-2/TRBV6-3 NA
TGTGCCAGCAGCCAACTAACGGGAGAGACTGAAGCTTTCTTT CASSQLTGETEAFF NA TRBJ1-1 TRBV3-1/TRBV3-2 once
TGCGCCAGCAGGGGAGTGGGCATGAACACTGAAGCTTTCTTT CASRGVGMNTEAFF NA TRBJ1-1 TRBV5-1 NA
TGTGCCAGCAGTGACGGCCCGGGGCTGGGGAACTATGGCTACACCTTC CASSDGPGLGNYGYTF NA TRBJ1-2 TRBV6-4 NA
TGTGCCAGCAGCGTAGTTCCCAGCGGGGGGGCCCGGGAGACCCAGTACTTC CASSVVPSGGARETQYF TRBD2 TRBJ2-5 TRBV9 NA
TGTGCCACCAGCAGAGATCGGGGGTCTAGCTACGAGCAGTACTTC CATSRDRGSSYEQYF NA TRBJ2-7 TRBV15 NA
TGTGCCAGCTTGCCTCGTATCGGCTACTACGAGCAGTACTTC CASLPRIGYYEQYF NA TRBJ2-7 TRBV2 NA
TGTGCCAGCATCCCCCCATTAAACCTCCGAGGAACTGACGAGCAGTACTTC CASIPPLNLRGTDEQYF NA TRBJ2-7 TRBV28 NA
TGTGCCAGCAGCTTTGATTTGGGGACAACGGGCGGAAACACCATATATTTT CASSFDLGTTGGNTIYF NA TRBJ1-3 TRBV7-2 NA
TGTGCCTGGAGGGGTGGAAACACCATATATTTT CAWRGGNTIYF NA TRBJ1-3 TRBV30 NA
TGTGCCAGCAGCCTCGGGACAGGGGTGAACACCGGGGAGCTGTTTTTT CASSLGTGVNTGELFF TRBD1 TRBJ2-2 TRBV5-4 NA
TGTGCCAGCAGTGGGGGACAGGGGATCAACTATGGCTACACCTTC CASSGGQGINYGYTF TRBD1 TRBJ1-2 TRBV2 NA
TGTGCCAGCAGGGATCCGGGGTCCTACGAGCAGTACTTC CASRDPGSYEQYF NA TRBJ2-7 TRBV6-5 NA
TGTGCCATCAGTGACGTAATGAACACTGAAGCTTTCTTT CAISDVMNTEAFF NA TRBJ1-1 TRBV10-3 NA
TGTGCCAGCACTATTAGAGGGGGCGCGAGGACTGAAGCTTTCTTT CASTIRGGARTEAFF TRBD1 TRBJ1-1 TRBV27 NA
TGTGCTAGCAGCTTAGATTCCGGTCAGCCCCAGCATTTT CASSLDSGQPQHF NA TRBJ1-5 TRBV7-7 NA
TGTGCCAGCAGTGCCCCGGGACAGGCTAACTATGGCTACACCTTC CASSAPGQANYGYTF TRBD1 TRBJ1-2 TRBV25-1 once
TGTGCCAGCAGTGAGATACAGGGGGGAACTGAAGCTTTCTTT CASSEIQGGTEAFF TRBD1 TRBJ1-1 TRBV2 NA
TGTGCCAGCTCACCTCAACAGGGAAGGTTCGAAAACCAGCATTTT CASSPQQGRFENQHF NA TRBJ1-5 TRBV18 NA
TGTGCCAGTAGCGACGGGGGCGCGGGGCAGCCCCAGCATTTT CASSDGGAGQPQHF NA TRBJ1-5 TRBV19 NA
TGTGCCAGCATCCGAACTAGCGGCTCCTACGAGCAGTACTTC CASIRTSGSYEQYF TRBD2 TRBJ2-7 TRBV6-1 NA
TGTGCCAGCAGCAAAACCAACCGGGGGCGGAATCAGCCCCAGCATTTT CASSKTNRGRNQPQHF NA TRBJ1-5 TRBV21-1 NA
TGTGCCAGCTCCTGGGACATCTCGAATTCACCCCTCCACTTT CASSWDISNSPLHF NA TRBJ1-6 TRBV11-2 NA
TGTGCCAGCAGCCAAGGACAGGGGAATGAAAAACTGTTTTTT CASSQGQGNEKLFF TRBD1 TRBJ1-4 TRBV3-1/TRBV3-2 NA
TGTGCCAGCTCACTAAACAGGGAGGAAAAACTGTTTTTT CASSLNREEKLFF NA TRBJ1-4 TRBV18 NA
TGTGCCAGCAGCCGAAAGGGGGGGACTGTCTCTGGAAACACCATATATTTT CASSRKGGTVSGNTIYF NA TRBJ1-3 TRBV3-1/TRBV3-2 NA
TGCGCCAGCAGCCAATTTTGGGCAACTAATGAAAAACTGTTTTTT CASSQFWATNEKLFF NA TRBJ1-4 TRBV4-1 NA
TGTGCCAGCAGCTTAGGCGGGCTAGCTCGTACCGGGGAGCTGTTTTTT CASSLGGLARTGELFF NA TRBJ2-2 TRBV7-9 NA
TGTGCCAGCAGTGAAAGCTTAGGCAGCTATAGCTCCTACGAGCAGTACTTC CASSESLGSYSSYEQYF NA TRBJ2-7 TRBV2 NA
TGTGCCAGCATCAAACAGGGGGAAGGGACTGAAGCTTTCTTT CASIKQGEGTEAFF TRBD1 TRBJ1-1 TRBV7-9 NA
TGTGCCAGCAGTTTACGGCCGAAGGACTATGGCTACACCTTC CASSLRPKDYGYTF NA TRBJ1-2 TRBV27 NA
TGTGCCAGCAGCTATGATGCAGGGGGTTTGTACACTGAAGCTTTCTTT CASSYDAGGLYTEAFF TRBD1 TRBJ1-1 TRBV5-5 NA
TGCGCCAGCAGCCAAGATCTCCGGATCTCTGGAAACACCATATATTTT CASSQDLRISGNTIYF NA TRBJ1-3 TRBV4-1 NA
TGTGCCAGCAGCCAGGGACAGGGAAGGGGTCAGCCCCAGCATTTT CASSQGQGRGQPQHF TRBD1 TRBJ1-5 TRBV7-9 NA
TGTGCCAGCAGCCTAAAGACAGGGTTCGGTGGCTACACCTTC CASSLKTGFGGYTF TRBD1 TRBJ1-2 TRBV5-6 NA
TGTGCCAGCAGCCCCCGGAGGGACACCGGGGAGCTGTTTTTT CASSPRRDTGELFF NA TRBJ2-2 TRBV7-3 NA
TGCAGCGTTGAAGAAAAAACTAGCGGGGGGAAAACCTTTGAGCAGTTCTTC CSVEEKTSGGKTFEQFF TRBD2 TRBJ2-1 TRBV29-1 NA
TGTGCCAGCAGCGTAGAGGGCTTAGGTAATTCACCCCTCCACTTT CASSVEGLGNSPLHF NA TRBJ1-6 TRBV9 once
TGTGCCAGCAGAACCGGACCCCATGAAAAACTGTTTTTT CASRTGPHEKLFF NA TRBJ1-4 TRBV12-3/TRBV12-4 NA
TGCGCCAGCAGCCTAGAGATTAACTATGGCTACACCTTC CASSLEINYGYTF NA TRBJ1-2 TRBV4-1 NA
TGTGCCAGCAGCCTCTCGACAGGTTCTAATTCACCCCTCCACTTT CASSLSTGSNSPLHF NA TRBJ1-6 TRBV7-9 NA
TGTGCCAGTACCTTCATACGATCATCTGCCGGAAACACCATATATTTT CASTFIRSSAGNTIYF NA TRBJ1-3 TRBV19 NA
TGTGCCAGCAAGGACAGGGAAGCGGGAGATACGCAGTATTTT CASKDREAGDTQYF TRBD1 TRBJ2-3 TRBV2 NA
TGTGCCAGCAGTCCTCCCGTGGAGGGGGCTGCTTTCTTT CASSPPVEGAAFF TRBD1 TRBJ1-1 TRBV28 NA
TGTGCCAGCAGTTCCAGGGGGTGGCTGGACACCGGGGAGCTGTTTTTT CASSSRGWLDTGELFF TRBD1 TRBJ2-2 TRBV27 NA
TGTGCCAGTAGTATAGATCATGTCGTGAGCAATCAGCCCCAGCATTTT CASSIDHVVSNQPQHF NA TRBJ1-5 TRBV19 NA
TGTGCCAGCAGCCAAGATAGGCGGCAGGGGTTTGGAGCTTTCTTT CASSQDRRQGFGAFF NA TRBJ1-1 TRBV14 once
TGTGCCAGCAGCCCCCGGACAGGGCTCTATGGCTACACCTTC CASSPRTGLYGYTF TRBD1 TRBJ1-2 TRBV7-2 once